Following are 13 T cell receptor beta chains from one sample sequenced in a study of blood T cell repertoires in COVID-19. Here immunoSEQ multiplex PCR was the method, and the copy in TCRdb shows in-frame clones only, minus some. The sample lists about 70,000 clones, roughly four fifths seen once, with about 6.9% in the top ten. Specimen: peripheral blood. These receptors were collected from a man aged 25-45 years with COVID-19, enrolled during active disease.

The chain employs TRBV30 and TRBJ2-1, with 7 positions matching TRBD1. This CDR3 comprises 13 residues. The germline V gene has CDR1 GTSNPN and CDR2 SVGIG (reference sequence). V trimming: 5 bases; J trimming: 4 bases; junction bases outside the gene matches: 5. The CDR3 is CAWGTVVYNEQFF. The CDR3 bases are TGTGCCTGGGGGACAGTAGTTTACAATGAGCAGTTCTTC.

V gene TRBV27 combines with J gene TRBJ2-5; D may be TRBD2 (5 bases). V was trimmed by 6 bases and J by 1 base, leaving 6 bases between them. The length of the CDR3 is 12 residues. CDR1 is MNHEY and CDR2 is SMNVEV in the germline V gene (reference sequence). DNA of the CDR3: TGTGCCAGCAGGGGAGTCCAAGAGACCCAGTACTTC. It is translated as CASRGVQETQYF.

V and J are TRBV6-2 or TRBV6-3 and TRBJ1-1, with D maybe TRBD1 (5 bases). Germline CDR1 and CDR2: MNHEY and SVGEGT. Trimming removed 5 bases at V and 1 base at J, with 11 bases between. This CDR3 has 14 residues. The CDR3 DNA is TGTGCCAGCAGTGGGGCAGTGGCGAACACTGAAGCTTTCTTT. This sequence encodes CASSGAVANTEAFF.

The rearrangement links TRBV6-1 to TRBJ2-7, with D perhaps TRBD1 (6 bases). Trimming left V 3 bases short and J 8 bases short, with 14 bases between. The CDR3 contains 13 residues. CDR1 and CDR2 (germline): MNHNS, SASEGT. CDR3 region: CASSETGGPKQYF. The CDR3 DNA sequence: TGTGCCAGCAGTGAGACAGGAGGTCCGAAGCAGTACTTC.

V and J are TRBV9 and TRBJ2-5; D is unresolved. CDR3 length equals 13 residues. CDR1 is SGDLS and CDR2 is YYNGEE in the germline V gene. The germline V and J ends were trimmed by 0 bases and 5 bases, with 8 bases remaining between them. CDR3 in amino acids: CASSVDYAETQYF. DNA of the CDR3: TGTGCCAGCAGCGTAGATTACGCGGAGACCCAGTACTTC.

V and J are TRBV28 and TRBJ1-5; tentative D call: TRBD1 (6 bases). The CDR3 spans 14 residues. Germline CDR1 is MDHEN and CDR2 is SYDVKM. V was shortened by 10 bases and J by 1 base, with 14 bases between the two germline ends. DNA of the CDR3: TGTGCCACCACTCAGGGGCACAGCAATCAGCCCCAGCATTTT. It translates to CATTQGHSNQPQHF.

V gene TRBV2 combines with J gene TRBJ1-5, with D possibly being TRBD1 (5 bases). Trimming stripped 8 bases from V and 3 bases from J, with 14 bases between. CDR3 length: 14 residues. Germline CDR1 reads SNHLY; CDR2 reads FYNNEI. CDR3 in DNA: TGTGCCAGCGGGCCAGGGTGGAACAATCAGCCCCAGCATTTT. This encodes CASGPGWNNQPQHF.

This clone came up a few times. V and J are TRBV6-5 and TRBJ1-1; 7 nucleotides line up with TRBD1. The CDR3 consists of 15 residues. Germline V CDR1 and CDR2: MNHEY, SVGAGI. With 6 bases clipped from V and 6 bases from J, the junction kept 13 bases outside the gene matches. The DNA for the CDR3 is TGTGCCAGCAGCGCTGAGACAGGGTGGCGATCTGAAGCTTTCTTT. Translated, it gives CASSAETGWRSEAFF.

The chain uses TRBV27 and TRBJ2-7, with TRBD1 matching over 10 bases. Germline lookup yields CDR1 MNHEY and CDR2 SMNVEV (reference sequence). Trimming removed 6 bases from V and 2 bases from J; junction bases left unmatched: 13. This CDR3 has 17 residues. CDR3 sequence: CASRRPVSGQGTYEQYF. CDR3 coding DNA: TGTGCCAGCAGGAGACCGGTCTCGGGACAGGGGACCTACGAGCAGTACTTC.

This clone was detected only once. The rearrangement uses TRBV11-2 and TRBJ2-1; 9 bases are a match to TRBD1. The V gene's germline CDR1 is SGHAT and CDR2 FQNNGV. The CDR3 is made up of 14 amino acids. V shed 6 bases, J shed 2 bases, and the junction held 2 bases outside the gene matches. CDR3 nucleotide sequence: TGTGCCAGCAGGGGGACAGGGACCTACAATGAGCAGTTCTTC. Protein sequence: CASRGTGTYNEQFF. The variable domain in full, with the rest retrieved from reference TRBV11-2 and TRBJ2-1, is EAGVAQSPRYKIIEKRQSVAFWCNPISGHATLYWYQQILGQGPKLLIQFQNNGVVDDSQLPKDRFSAERLKGVDSTLKIQPAKLEDSAVYLCASRGTGTYNEQFFGPGTRLTVL.

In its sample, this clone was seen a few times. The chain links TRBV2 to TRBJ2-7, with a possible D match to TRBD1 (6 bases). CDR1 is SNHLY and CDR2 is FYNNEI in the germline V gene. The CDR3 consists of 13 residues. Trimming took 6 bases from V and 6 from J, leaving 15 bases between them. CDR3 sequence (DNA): TGTGCCAGCAGGGGGACGGGACAATTCGAGCAGTACTTC. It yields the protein CASRGTGQFEQYF. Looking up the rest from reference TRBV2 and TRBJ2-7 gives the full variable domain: EPEVTQTPSHQVTQMGQEVILRCVPISNHLYFYWYRQILGQKVEFLVSFYNNEISEKSEIFDDQFSVERPDGSNFTLKIRSTKLEDSAMYFCASRGTGQFEQYFGPGTRLTVT.

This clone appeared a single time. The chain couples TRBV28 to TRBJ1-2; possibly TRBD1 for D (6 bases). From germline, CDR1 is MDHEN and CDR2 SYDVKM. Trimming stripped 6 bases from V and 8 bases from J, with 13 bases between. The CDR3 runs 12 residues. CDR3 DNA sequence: TGTGCCAGCAGCAAGGGGGTTAGGGGCTACACCTTC. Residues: CASSKGVRGYTF.

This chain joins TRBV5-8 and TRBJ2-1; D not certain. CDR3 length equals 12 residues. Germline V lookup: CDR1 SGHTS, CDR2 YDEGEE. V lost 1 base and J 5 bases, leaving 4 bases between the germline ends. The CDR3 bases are TGTGCCAGCAGCTTGATCGACAATGAGCAGTTCTTC. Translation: CASSLIDNEQFF.